These 3 T cell receptor beta chains came from one sample sequenced in a study of T-cell reconstitution after alpha-beta-depleted transplantation in children. Unique molecular identifiers featured in how the TCRbeta library was prepared. TCRdb reprocessed the PCR reads with MiXCR, giving one entry per CDR3 protein. This table has about 980,000 distinct CDR3 sequences, roughly 29% appearing once. This sample comprised PBMCs, mostly from graft donor cells, obtained 360 days after TCRalphabeta/CD19-depleted stem cell transplant. The receptor source for this set is a boy under two years old who had a stem cell transplant for SCID, so the T cells may come from the graft donor.

This clonotype occurred many times. This chain joins TRBV6-1 and TRBJ2-5; D gene ambiguous. This CDR3 spans 13 amino acids. Per the germline V gene, CDR1 is MNHNS and CDR2 is SASEGT. V lost 3 bases and J 4 bases, leaving 9 bases between the germline ends. This CDR3 reads CASSDWGRETQYF. DNA for the CDR3: TGTGCCAGCAGTGATTGGGGTCGAGAGACCCAGTACTTC.

A single count supports this clonotype. V usage is TRBV19 and J usage is TRBJ1-5; tentative D call: TRBD1 (5 bases). Trimming removed 6 bases from V and 4 bases from J, with 19 bases in between. The V gene's germline CDR1 is LNHDA and CDR2 SQIVND (reference sequence). There are 16 residues in the CDR3. Here the CDR3 reads CASRGVGPASNQPQHF. In DNA, the CDR3 is TGTGCCAGTAGAGGGGTTGGGCCGGCGTCTAATCAGCCCCAGCATTTT. The whole variable domain, filled in from reference TRBV19 and TRBJ1-5, reads DGGITQSPKYLFRKEGQNVTLSCEQNLNHDAMYWYRQDPGQGLRLIYYSQIVNDFQKGDIAEGYSVSREKKESFPLTVTSAQKNPTAFYLCASRGVGPASNQPQHFGDGTRLSIL.

The chain combines TRBV5-8 with TRBJ1-1; D gene ambiguous. Germline values: CDR1 SGHTS, CDR2 YDEGEE. This CDR3 region has 13 residues. V was clipped by 3 bases and J by 1 base, with 7 bases between them. In DNA, the CDR3 is TGTGCCAGCAGCTGGGCAGAGAACACTGAAGCTTTCTTT. Its translation: CASSWAENTEAFF.